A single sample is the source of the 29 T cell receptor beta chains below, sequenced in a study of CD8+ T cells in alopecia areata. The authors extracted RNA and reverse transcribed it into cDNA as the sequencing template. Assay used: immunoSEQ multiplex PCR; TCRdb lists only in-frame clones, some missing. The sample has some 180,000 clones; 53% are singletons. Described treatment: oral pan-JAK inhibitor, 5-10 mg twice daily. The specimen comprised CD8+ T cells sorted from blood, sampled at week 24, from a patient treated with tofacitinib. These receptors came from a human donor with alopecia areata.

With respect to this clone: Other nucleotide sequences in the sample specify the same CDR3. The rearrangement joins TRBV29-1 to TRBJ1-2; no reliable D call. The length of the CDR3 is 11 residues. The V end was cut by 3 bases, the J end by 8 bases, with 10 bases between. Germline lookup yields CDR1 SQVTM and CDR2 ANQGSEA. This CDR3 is CSVESGVGYTF. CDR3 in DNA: TGCAGCGTTGAGAGTGGTGTAGGCTACACCTTC.

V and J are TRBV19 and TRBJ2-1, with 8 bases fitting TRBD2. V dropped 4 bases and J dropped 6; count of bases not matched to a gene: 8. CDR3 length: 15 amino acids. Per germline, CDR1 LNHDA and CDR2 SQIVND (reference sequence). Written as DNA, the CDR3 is TGTGCCAGTAGTACCATAGCGGGGTATATCAATGAGCAGTTCTTC. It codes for CASSTIAGYINEQFF.

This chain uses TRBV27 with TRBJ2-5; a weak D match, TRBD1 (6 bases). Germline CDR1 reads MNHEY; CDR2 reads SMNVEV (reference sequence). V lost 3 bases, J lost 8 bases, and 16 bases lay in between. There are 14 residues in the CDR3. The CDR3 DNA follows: TGTGCCAGCAGTTTGGAGACAGGAACGGATACCCAGTACTTC. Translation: CASSLETGTDTQYF.

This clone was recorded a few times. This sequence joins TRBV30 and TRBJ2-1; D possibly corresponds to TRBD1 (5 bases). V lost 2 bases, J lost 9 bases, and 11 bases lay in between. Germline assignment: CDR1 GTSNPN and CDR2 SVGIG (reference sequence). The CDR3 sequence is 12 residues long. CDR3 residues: CAWSLKGSEQFF. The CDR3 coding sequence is TGTGCCTGGAGTTTAAAGGGGTCTGAGCAGTTCTTC.

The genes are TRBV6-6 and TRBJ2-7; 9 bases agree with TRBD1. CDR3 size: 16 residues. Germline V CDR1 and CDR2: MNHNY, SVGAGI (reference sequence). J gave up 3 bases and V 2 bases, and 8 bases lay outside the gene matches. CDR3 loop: CASSYASRDRDYEQYF. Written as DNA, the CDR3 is TGTGCCAGCAGTTACGCTTCTCGGGACAGGGACTACGAGCAGTACTTC.

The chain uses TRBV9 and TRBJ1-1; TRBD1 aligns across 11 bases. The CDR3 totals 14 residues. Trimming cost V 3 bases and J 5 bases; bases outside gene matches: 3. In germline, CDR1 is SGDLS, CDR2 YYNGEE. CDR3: CASSAGTGGTEAFF. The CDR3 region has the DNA TGTGCCAGCAGCGCAGGGACAGGGGGGACTGAAGCTTTCTTT.

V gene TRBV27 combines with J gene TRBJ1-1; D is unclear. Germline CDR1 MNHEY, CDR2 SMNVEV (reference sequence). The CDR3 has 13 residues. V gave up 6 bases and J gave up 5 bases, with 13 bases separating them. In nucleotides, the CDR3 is TGTGCCAGCAGCGGAAATTTGGGAACTGAAGCTTTCTTT. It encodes CASSGNLGTEAFF.

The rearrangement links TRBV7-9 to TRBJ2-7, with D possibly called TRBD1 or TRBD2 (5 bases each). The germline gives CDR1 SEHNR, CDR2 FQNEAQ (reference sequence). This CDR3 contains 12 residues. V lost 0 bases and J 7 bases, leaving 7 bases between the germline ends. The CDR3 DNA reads TGTGCCAGCAGCTTAGCGGGGGAAGAGCAGTACTTC. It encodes CASSLAGEEQYF.

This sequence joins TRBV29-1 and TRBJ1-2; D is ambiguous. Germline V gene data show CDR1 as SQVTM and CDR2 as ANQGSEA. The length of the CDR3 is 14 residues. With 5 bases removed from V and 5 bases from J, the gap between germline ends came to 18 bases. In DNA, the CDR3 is TGCAGCGTTATCCTACCGGAACGCTTTTATGGCTACACCTTC. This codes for CSVILPERFYGYTF.

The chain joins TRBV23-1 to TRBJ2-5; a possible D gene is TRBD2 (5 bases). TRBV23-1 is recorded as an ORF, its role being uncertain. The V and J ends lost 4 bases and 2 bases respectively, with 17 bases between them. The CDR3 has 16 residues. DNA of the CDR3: TGCGCCAGCAGTCGCGGAGGACGAGGAAAGCAAGAGACCCAGTACTTC. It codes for CASSRGGRGKQETQYF.

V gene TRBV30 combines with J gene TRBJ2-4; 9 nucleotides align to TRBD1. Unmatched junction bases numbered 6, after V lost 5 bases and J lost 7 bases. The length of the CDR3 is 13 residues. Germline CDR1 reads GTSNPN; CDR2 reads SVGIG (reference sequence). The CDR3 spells CAWAGQGDNIQYF. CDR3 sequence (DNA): TGTGCCTGGGCGGGACAGGGAGATAACATTCAGTACTTC.

The CDR3 loop is CSVDWGGYEQYF. In DNA form, the CDR3 reads TGCAGCGTTGATTGGGGCGGCTACGAGCAGTACTTC. The chain is built from TRBV29-1 and TRBJ2-7; possibly TRBD1 for D (5 bases). The V gene lost 3 bases and the J gene lost 3 bases, with 9 bases spanning the gap. Germline V gene sequence: CDR1 SQVTM, CDR2 ANQGSEA. This CDR3 has 12 amino acids.

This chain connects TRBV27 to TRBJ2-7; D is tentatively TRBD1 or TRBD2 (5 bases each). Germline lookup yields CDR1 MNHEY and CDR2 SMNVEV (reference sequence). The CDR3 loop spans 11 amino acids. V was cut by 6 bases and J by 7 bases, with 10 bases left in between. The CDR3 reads CASSLGEEQYF. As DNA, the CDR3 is TGTGCCAGCAGCCTAGGGGAGGAGCAGTACTTC.

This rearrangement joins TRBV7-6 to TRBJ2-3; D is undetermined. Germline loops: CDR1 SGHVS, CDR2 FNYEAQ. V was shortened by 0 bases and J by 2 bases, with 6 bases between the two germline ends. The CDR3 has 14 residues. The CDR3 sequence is CASSLARSTDTQYF. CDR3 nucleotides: TGTGCCAGCAGCTTAGCGCGTTCCACAGATACGCAGTATTTT.

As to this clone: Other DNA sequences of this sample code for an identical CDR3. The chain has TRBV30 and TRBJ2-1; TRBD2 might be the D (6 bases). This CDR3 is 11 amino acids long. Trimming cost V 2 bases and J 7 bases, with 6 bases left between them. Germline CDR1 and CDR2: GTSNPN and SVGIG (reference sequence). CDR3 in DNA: TGTGCCTGGAGTCGGGGGAATGAGCAGTTCTTC. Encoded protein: CAWSRGNEQFF.

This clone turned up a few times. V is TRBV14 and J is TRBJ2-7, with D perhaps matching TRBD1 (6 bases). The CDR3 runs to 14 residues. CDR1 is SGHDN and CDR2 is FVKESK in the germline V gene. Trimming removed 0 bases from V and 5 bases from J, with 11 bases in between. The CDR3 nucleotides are TGTGCCAGCAGCCAAGATACCCGACAGGACGAGCAGTACTTC. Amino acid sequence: CASSQDTRQDEQYF.

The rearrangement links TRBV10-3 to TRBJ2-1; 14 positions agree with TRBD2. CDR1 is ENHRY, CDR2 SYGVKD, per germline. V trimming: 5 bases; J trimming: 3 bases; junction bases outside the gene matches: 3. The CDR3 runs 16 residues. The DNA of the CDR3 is TGTGCCATCAGTCATGGACTAGCGGGGGGCTACAATGAGCAGTTCTTC. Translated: CAISHGLAGGYNEQFF.

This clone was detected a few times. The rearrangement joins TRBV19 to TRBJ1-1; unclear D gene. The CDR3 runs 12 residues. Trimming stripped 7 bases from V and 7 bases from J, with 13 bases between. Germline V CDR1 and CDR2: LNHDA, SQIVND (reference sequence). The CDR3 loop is CASMVGRDEAFF. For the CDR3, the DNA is TGTGCCAGTATGGTCGGCCGGGATGAAGCTTTCTTT. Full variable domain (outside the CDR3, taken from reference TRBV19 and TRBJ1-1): DGGITQSPKYLFRKEGQNVTLSCEQNLNHDAMYWYRQDPGQGLRLIYYSQIVNDFQKGDIAEGYSVSREKKESFPLTVTSAQKNPTAFYLCASMVGRDEAFFGQGTRLTVV.

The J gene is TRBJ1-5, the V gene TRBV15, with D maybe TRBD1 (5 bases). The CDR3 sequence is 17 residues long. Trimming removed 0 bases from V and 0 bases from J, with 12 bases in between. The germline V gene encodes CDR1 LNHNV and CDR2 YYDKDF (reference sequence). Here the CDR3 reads CATSRDRGSHSNQPQHF. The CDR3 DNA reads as TGTGCCACCAGCAGAGATCGGGGCAGCCATAGCAATCAGCCCCAGCATTTT.

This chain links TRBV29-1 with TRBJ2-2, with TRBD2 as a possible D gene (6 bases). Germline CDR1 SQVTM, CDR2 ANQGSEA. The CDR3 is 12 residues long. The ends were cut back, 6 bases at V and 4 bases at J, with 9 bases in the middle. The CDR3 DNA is TGCAGCGTCTACGGGGGCACCGGGGAGCTGTTTTTT. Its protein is CSVYGGTGELFF.

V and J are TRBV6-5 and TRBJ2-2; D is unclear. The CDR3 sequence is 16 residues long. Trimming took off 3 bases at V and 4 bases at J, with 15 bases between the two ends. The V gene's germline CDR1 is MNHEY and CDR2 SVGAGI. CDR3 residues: CASSYVQSRSTGELFF. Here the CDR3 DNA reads TGTGCCAGCAGTTATGTTCAGTCGAGATCCACCGGGGAGCTGTTTTTT.

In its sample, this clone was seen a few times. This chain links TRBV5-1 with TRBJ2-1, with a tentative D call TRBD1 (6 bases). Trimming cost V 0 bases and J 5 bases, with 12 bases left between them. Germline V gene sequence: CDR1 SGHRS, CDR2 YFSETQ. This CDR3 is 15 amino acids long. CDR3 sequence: CASSLEGGLNNEQFF. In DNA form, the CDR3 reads TGCGCCAGCAGCTTGGAAGGGGGATTAAACAATGAGCAGTTCTTC.

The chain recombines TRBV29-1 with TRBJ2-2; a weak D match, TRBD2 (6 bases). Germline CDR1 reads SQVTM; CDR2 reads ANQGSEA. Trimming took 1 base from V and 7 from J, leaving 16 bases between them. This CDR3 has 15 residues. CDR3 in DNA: TGCAGCGTTGAAGTTCACGGGGAGGTGAACGGGGAGCTGTTTTTT. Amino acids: CSVEVHGEVNGELFF.

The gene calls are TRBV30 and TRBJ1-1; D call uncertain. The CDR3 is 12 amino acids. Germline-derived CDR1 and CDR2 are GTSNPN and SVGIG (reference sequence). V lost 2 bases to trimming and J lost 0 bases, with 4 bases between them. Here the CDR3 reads CAWSWVNTEAFF. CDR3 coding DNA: TGTGCCTGGAGTTGGGTGAACACTGAAGCTTTCTTT.

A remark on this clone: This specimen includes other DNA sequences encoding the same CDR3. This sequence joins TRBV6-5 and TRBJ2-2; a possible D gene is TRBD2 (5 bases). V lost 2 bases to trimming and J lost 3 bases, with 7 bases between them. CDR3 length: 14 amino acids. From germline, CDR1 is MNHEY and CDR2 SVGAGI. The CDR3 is CASSYRGDTGELFF. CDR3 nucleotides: TGTGCCAGCAGTTACCGGGGTGACACCGGGGAGCTGTTTTTT.

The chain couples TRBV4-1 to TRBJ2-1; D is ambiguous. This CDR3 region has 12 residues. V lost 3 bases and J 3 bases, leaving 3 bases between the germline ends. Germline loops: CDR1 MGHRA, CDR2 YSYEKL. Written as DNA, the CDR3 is TGCGCCAGCAGCCAGGGCTACAATGAGCAGTTCTTC. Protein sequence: CASSQGYNEQFF.

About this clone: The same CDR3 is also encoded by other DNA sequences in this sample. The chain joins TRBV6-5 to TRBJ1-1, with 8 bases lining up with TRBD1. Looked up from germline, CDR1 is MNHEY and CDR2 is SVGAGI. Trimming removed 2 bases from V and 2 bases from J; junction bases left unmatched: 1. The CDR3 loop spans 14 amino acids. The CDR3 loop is CASSYGTGNTEAFF. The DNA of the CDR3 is TGTGCCAGCAGTTACGGGACAGGAAACACTGAAGCTTTCTTT.

CDR3 nucleotide sequence: TGTGCCTGTGACAGGGGTGGCTACGAGCAGTACTTC. Protein sequence: CACDRGGYEQYF. This chain joins TRBV30 and TRBJ2-7; TRBD1 matches at 8 bases. Germline CDR1 is GTSNPN and CDR2 is SVGIG (reference sequence). V lost 6 bases and J lost 3; bases outside the gene matches: 4. The CDR3 totals 12 residues.

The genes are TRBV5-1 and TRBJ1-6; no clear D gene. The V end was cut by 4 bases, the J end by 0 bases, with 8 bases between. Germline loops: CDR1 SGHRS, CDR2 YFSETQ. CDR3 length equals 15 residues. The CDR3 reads CASSTDGSYNSPLHF. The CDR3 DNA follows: TGCGCCAGCAGCACGGACGGCTCCTATAATTCACCCCTCCACTTT.